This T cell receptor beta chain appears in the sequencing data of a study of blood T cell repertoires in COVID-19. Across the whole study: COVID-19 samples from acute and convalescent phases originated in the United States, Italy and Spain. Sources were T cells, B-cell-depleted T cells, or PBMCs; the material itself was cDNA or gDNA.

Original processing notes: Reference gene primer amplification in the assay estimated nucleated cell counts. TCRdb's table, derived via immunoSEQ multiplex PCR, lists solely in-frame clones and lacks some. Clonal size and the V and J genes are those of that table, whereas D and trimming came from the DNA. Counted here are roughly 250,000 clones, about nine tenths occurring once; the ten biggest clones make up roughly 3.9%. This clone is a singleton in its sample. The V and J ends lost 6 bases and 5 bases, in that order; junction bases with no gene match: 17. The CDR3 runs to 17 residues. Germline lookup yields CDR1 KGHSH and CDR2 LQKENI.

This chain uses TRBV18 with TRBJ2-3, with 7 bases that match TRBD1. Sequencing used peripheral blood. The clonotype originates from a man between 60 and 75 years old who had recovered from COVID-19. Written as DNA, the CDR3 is TGTGCCAGCTCCCGCATCGGGGACAGTCCCTACCTAGATACGCAGTATTTT. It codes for CASSRIGDSPYLDTQYF.